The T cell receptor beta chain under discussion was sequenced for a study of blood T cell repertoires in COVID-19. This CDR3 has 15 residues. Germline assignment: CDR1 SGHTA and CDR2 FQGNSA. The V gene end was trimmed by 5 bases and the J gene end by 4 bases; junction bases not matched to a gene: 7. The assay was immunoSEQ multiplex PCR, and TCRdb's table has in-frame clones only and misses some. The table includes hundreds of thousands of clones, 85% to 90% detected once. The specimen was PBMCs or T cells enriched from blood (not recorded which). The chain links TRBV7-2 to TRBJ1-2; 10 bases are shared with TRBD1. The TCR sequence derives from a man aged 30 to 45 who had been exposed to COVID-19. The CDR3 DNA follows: TGTGCCAGCAGCCCCTGGACAGGGGGAGGCTATGGCTACACCTTC. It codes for CASSPWTGGGYGYTF.